These 31 T cell receptor beta chains came from one sample sequenced in a study of cytotoxic CD8 clonotypes in ibrutinib-treated CLL. Repertoires were generated with immunoSEQ multiplex PCR, while TCRdb's copy carries only in-frame clones and drops some. The sample contains roughly 200,000 clones, around 72% of which appear only once. Sequencing was performed on PBMCs, taken after 24 months of ibrutinib treatment. These receptors originate from a human donor with chronic lymphocytic leukemia.

A few counts support this clone. The chain carries TRBV18 and TRBJ1-2, with a possible D match to TRBD1 (5 bases). Germline CDR1 and CDR2: KGHSH and LQKENI. Between the trimmed V and J ends, which lost 3 bases and 3 bases, there was a span of 20 bases. CDR3 length equals 17 residues. The CDR3 sequence: CASSPTDKGTSDYGYTF. As DNA, the CDR3 is TGTGCCAGCTCACCGACGGACAAGGGTACGTCGGACTATGGCTACACCTTC.

The chain employs TRBV7-9 and TRBJ2-1; weak D call: TRBD2 (5 bases). The V gene's germline CDR1 is SEHNR and CDR2 FQNEAQ (reference sequence). Trimming left V 4 bases short and J 6 bases short, with 10 bases between. The CDR3 loop spans 13 amino acids. CDR3 region: CASSYGLFNEQFF. CDR3 nucleotides: TGTGCCAGCAGCTATGGACTCTTCAATGAGCAGTTCTTC.

The chain links TRBV6-5 to TRBJ2-3; D is unresolved. With 0 bases removed from V and 3 bases from J, the gap between germline ends came to 10 bases. The CDR3 runs 15 residues. CDR1 is MNHEY and CDR2 is SVGAGI in the germline V gene. CDR3 in DNA: TGTGCCAGCAGTTACTCGGTTCTGGTGACAGATACGCAGTATTTT. Translated, it gives CASSYSVLVTDTQYF.

The rearrangement uses TRBV5-5 and TRBJ2-1; tentatively, D is TRBD2 (5 bases). CDR3 length: 15 amino acids. The ends were cut back, 4 bases at V and 2 bases at J, with 13 bases in the middle. CDR1 is SGHKS and CDR2 is YYEKEE in the germline V gene (reference sequence). The CDR3, as DNA: TGTGCCAGCAGCCAAGCTAGCAGCGCCTACAATGAGCAGTTCTTC. This gives the protein CASSQASSAYNEQFF. The full variable domain, with the rest looked up from reference TRBV5-5 and TRBJ2-1, is DAGVTQSPTHLIKTRGQQVTLRCSPISGHKSVSWYQQVLGQGPQFIFQYYEKEERGRGNFPDRFSARQFPNYSSELNVNALLLGDSALYLCASSQASSAYNEQFFGPGTRLTVL.

This clone was counted only a few times. The J gene is TRBJ1-2, the V gene TRBV19; 8 bases agree with TRBD1. The CDR3 length is 14 residues. Germline assignment: CDR1 LNHDA and CDR2 SQIVND (reference sequence). V lost 2 bases to trimming and J lost 2 bases; unmatched junction nucleotides: 1. CDR3 sequence: CASSIRQGNYGYTF. CDR3 DNA: TGTGCCAGTAGTATAAGACAGGGGAACTATGGCTACACCTTC. The full variable domain, completed using reference TRBV19 and TRBJ1-2, is DGGITQSPKYLFRKEGQNVTLSCEQNLNHDAMYWYRQDPGQGLRLIYYSQIVNDFQKGDIAEGYSVSREKKESFPLTVTSAQKNPTAFYLCASSIRQGNYGYTFGSGTRLTVV.

This chain links TRBV9 with TRBJ2-3, with TRBD2 matching over 10 bases. CDR1 is SGDLS and CDR2 is YYNGEE in the germline V gene. The CDR3 runs to 16 residues. After removal of 2 bases from V and 4 bases from J, the junction contained 7 bases not matched to a gene. CDR3 sequence reads: CASSVGAGGLADTQYF. CDR3 bases: TGTGCCAGCAGCGTGGGAGCGGGAGGGCTAGCAGATACGCAGTATTTT.

The J gene is TRBJ2-5, the V gene TRBV2; weak D call: TRBD1 (5 bases). CDR1 and CDR2 from the germline V gene are SNHLY and FYNNEI. V lost 4 bases and J lost 4, with 13 bases in between. The CDR3 runs to 14 residues. The CDR3 nucleotides read TGTGCCAGCAGTGTGGCAGGGCAGGGAGAGACCCAGTACTTC. It codes for CASSVAGQGETQYF.

This clone was detected once. The chain recombines TRBV6-6 with TRBJ2-3; D gene ambiguous. Trimming left V 2 bases short and J 2 bases short, with 8 bases between. This CDR3 region has 14 residues. Germline CDR1 is MNHNY and CDR2 is SVGAGI (reference sequence). In DNA form, the CDR3 reads TGTGCCAGCAGTTACATGGCCTACACAGATACGCAGTATTTT. Amino acids: CASSYMAYTDTQYF.

This clone was recorded a few times. The chain combines TRBV19 with TRBJ2-1; possible D gene TRBD1, 6 bases. This CDR3 has 13 amino acids. The V and J ends lost 4 bases and 9 bases respectively, with 13 bases between them. Germline lookup yields CDR1 LNHDA and CDR2 SQIVND (reference sequence). The CDR3 bases are TGTGCCAGTAGTAGCACGACAGGCAGTGAGCAGTTCTTC. Protein: CASSSTTGSEQFF.

This clone showed up just a few times. The CDR3 nucleotides are TGTGCCATCAGTGAGTCGATTCGGGGAAATGAGCAGTTCTTC. Its protein is CAISESIRGNEQFF. The chain has TRBV10-3 and TRBJ2-1, with a possible D match to TRBD2 (5 bases). This CDR3 is 14 amino acids long. Trimming pared 0 bases from V and 7 bases from J, leaving 10 bases between. Germline CDR1 ENHRY, CDR2 SYGVKD.

This chain uses TRBV19 with TRBJ2-2; D unresolved. The CDR3 runs 15 residues. V was pared by 3 bases and J by 1 base, with 9 bases between. Germline CDR1 and CDR2: LNHDA and SQIVND (reference sequence). CDR3 coding DNA: TGTGCCAGTAGTATCTGGCTACTGAACACCGGGGAGCTGTTTTTT. Its translation: CASSIWLLNTGELFF.

The V call is TRBV25-1, the J call TRBJ1-5; 8 bases agree with TRBD1. This CDR3 region has 13 residues. From germline, CDR1 is MGHDK and CDR2 SYGVNS. Unmatched junction bases numbered 3, after V lost 4 bases and J lost 7 bases. CDR3: CASSGTGRQPQHF. The CDR3 DNA reads as TGTGCCAGCAGTGGGACAGGGAGACAGCCCCAGCATTTT.

The V call is TRBV10-3, the J call TRBJ2-7, with 8 bases identical to TRBD1. V gave up 10 bases and J gave up 6 bases; unmatched junction bases: 5. The CDR3 is 11 residues long. The germline V gene encodes CDR1 ENHRY and CDR2 SYGVKD. CDR3 bases: TGTGCCAACGGACAGGGAGGCGAGCAGTACTTC. Its protein product is CANGQGGEQYF.

The chain couples TRBV19 to TRBJ2-1; D remains unclear. V dropped 0 bases and J dropped 7 bases, with 4 bases sitting between them. The length of the CDR3 is 12 residues. Germline CDR1 LNHDA, CDR2 SQIVND (reference sequence). The CDR3 reads CASSIDGNEQFF. CDR3 DNA: TGTGCCAGTAGTATAGATGGAAATGAGCAGTTCTTC.

The V call is TRBV4-3, the J call TRBJ1-1; 9 nucleotides line up with TRBD1. V was clipped by 4 bases and J by 5 bases; unmatched bases: 11. The CDR3 spans 16 residues. Germline V lookup: CDR1 LGHNA, CDR2 YSLEER. The CDR3 DNA reads TGCGCCAGCAGCCGGGGCCAGGACAGGGGAGGTACTGAAGCTTTCTTT. Translating it yields CASSRGQDRGGTEAFF.

The chain has TRBV4-3 and TRBJ2-7; D is perhaps TRBD2 (6 bases). There are 16 residues in the CDR3. Between the trimmed V and J ends, which lost 0 bases and 0 bases, there was a span of 12 bases. In germline, CDR1 is LGHNA, CDR2 YSLEER. The CDR3 nucleotides read TGCGCCAGCAGCCAAGATCCGGCGGGAAACTCCTACGAGCAGTACTTC. Residues: CASSQDPAGNSYEQYF.

This clone was detected only once. Here the CDR3 reads CASSTPRNDEQFF. DNA for the CDR3: TGTGCCAGCAGCACCCCTAGGAACGATGAGCAGTTCTTC. The chain recombines TRBV11-1 with TRBJ2-1; D ambiguous. The CDR3 spans 13 residues. Germline V CDR1 and CDR2: SGHAT, FQDESV (reference sequence). The V end was cut by 5 bases, the J end by 8 bases, with 13 bases between.

The chain uses TRBV15 and TRBJ2-7; the match to TRBD1 covers 8 bases. The germline V gene has CDR1 LNHNV and CDR2 YYDKDF (reference sequence). The CDR3 covers 17 residues. With V trimmed by 1 base and J by 5 bases, 13 bases remained unmatched. The CDR3 sequence: CATSRAPGQGVFNEQYF. In nucleotides, the CDR3 is TGTGCCACCAGCAGAGCCCCTGGACAGGGTGTTTTTAACGAGCAGTACTTC.

The rearrangement joins TRBV27 to TRBJ2-7, with D possibly matching TRBD1 (6 bases). The CDR3 extends over 15 amino acids. Germline V gives CDR1 MNHEY, CDR2 SMNVEV (reference sequence). The V end was cut by 0 bases, the J end by 1 base, with 10 bases between. The CDR3 DNA sequence: TGTGCCAGCAGTTTATCCTGGGACATGTCCTACGAGCAGTACTTC. Its translation is CASSLSWDMSYEQYF.

The CDR3 here is CASSRRWEGETYEQYF. In nucleotides, the CDR3 is TGTGCCAGCAGCCGCCGGTGGGAGGGGGAGACCTACGAGCAGTACTTC. This chain links TRBV7-8 with TRBJ2-7; D is perhaps TRBD2 (7 bases). The CDR3 length is 16 residues. Germline V gives CDR1 SGHVS, CDR2 FQNEAQ. V was clipped by 5 bases and J by 2 bases, with 19 bases between them.

The chain joins TRBV19 to TRBJ1-1; the D is unclear. Trimming removed 3 bases from V and 8 bases from J, with 7 bases in between. The CDR3 spans 11 residues. Germline V gene data show CDR1 as LNHDA and CDR2 as SQIVND (reference sequence). The CDR3 sequence is CASSMGREAFF. CDR3 bases: TGTGCCAGTAGTATGGGTAGGGAAGCTTTCTTT. Drawing the rest from reference TRBV19 and TRBJ1-1, the complete variable domain is DGGITQSPKYLFRKEGQNVTLSCEQNLNHDAMYWYRQDPGQGLRLIYYSQIVNDFQKGDIAEGYSVSREKKESFPLTVTSAQKNPTAFYLCASSMGREAFFGQGTRLTVV.

The rearrangement links TRBV30 to TRBJ1-1; no clear D gene. The CDR3 has 14 residues. The V gene's germline CDR1 is GTSNPN and CDR2 SVGIG (reference sequence). The V gene lost 0 bases and the J gene lost 6 bases, with 14 bases spanning the gap. CDR3 nucleotide sequence: TGTGCCTGGAGTGTGCTCCACTTCAAGGCTGAAGCTTTCTTT. Translating gives CAWSVLHFKAEAFF.

The gene calls are TRBV10-3 and TRBJ2-5; TRBD1 or TRBD2 may be the D gene (5 bases each). Per germline, CDR1 ENHRY and CDR2 SYGVKD. CDR3 length: 17 amino acids. The V and J ends lost 3 bases and 4 bases respectively, with 21 bases between them. The CDR3 DNA reads as TGTGCCATCAGTGACCCGGCGGGTACAGGTGGCCGAGAGACCCAGTACTTC. Translated: CAISDPAGTGGRETQYF.

This rearrangement joins TRBV28 to TRBJ1-5, with D unclear. The germline V gene encodes CDR1 MDHEN and CDR2 SYDVKM. V gave up 1 base and J gave up 5 bases, with 9 bases separating them. The CDR3 covers 14 residues. The CDR3 nucleotides read TGTGCCAGCAGTTTATCTCAGAGTTATCAGCCCCAGCATTTT. This translates into CASSLSQSYQPQHF.

The chain couples TRBV15 to TRBJ2-7; 13 nucleotides agree with TRBD2. Germline trimming cut 2 bases from V and 3 bases from J; bases unmatched to any gene: 16. Per germline, CDR1 LNHNV and CDR2 YYDKDF (reference sequence). This CDR3 is 20 amino acids long. The CDR3 DNA is TGTGCCACCAGCAGAAGCCGACGACTAGCGGGAGGAGAAAATTTCTACGAGCAGTACTTC. Its translation is CATSRSRRLAGGENFYEQYF. Using reference TRBV15 and TRBJ2-7 for the parts outside the CDR3, the full variable domain is DAMVIQNPRYQVTQFGKPVTLSCSQTLNHNVMYWYQQKSSQAPKLLFHYYDKDFNNEADTPDNFQSRRPNTSFCFLDIRSPGLGDTAMYLCATSRSRRLAGGENFYEQYFGPGTRLTVT.

This clone appeared a few times. The V gene is TRBV11-2, the J gene TRBJ1-2; D not resolved. The germline V and J ends were trimmed by 4 bases and 4 bases, with 13 bases remaining between them. The CDR3 is made up of 14 amino acids. Germline CDR1 and CDR2: SGHAT and FQNNGV. CDR3 residues: CASSSTSGSYGYTF. The CDR3 DNA sequence: TGTGCCAGCAGCTCCACATCAGGCTCCTATGGCTACACCTTC. Combining the CDR3 with reference TRBV11-2 and TRBJ1-2 gives the whole variable domain EAGVAQSPRYKIIEKRQSVAFWCNPISGHATLYWYQQILGQGPKLLIQFQNNGVVDDSQLPKDRFSAERLKGVDSTLKIQPAKLEDSAVYLCASSSTSGSYGYTFGSGTRLTVV.

V and J are TRBV9 and TRBJ2-2; TRBD2 matches 7 bases. Germline V CDR1 and CDR2: SGDLS, YYNGEE. V lost 6 bases and J lost 4; bases outside the gene matches: 15. The CDR3 loop spans 17 amino acids. The CDR3 spells CASTPRRERAFTGELFF. DNA for the CDR3: TGTGCCAGCACCCCAAGGCGGGAGCGCGCTTTCACCGGGGAGCTGTTTTTT.

CDR3 DNA sequence: TGTGCCAGCAGCAAAGTGGACGGGGGGCGAGGTTCCGCCGGGGAGCTGTTTTTT. It codes for CASSKVDGGRGSAGELFF. The V gene is TRBV21-1, the J gene TRBJ2-2; the table's TRBD2 call for D was not verified on the DNA. TRBV21-1 is a known pseudogene. CDR3 length: 18 amino acids.

The CDR3 protein is CASSQDLIGAPVNEQYF. CDR3 DNA sequence: TGCGCCAGCAGCCAAGATCTTATTGGGGCCCCAGTAAACGAGCAGTACTTC. V and J are TRBV4-3 and TRBJ2-7, with TRBD1 as a possible D gene (5 bases). The CDR3 is made up of 17 amino acids. Trimming left V 0 bases short and J 5 bases short, with 20 bases between. Germline lookup yields CDR1 LGHNA and CDR2 YSLEER.

The rearrangement links TRBV27 to TRBJ2-2, with TRBD2 matching 7 bases. V was pared by 4 bases and J by 6 bases, with 17 bases of the junction left unmatched. Per the germline V gene, CDR1 is MNHEY and CDR2 is SMNVEV (reference sequence). The CDR3 consists of 18 residues. The CDR3 nucleotides read TGTGCCAGCAGTTACGAGACGACTAGCAAGTTCGTCCCCGGGGAGCTGTTTTTT. As protein: CASSYETTSKFVPGELFF.

V usage is TRBV4-2 and J usage is TRBJ1-1; D is ambiguous. The CDR3 has 13 residues. V lost 4 bases and J lost 0, with 6 bases in between. Germline V gives CDR1 LGHNA, CDR2 YNFKEQ. The CDR3: CASSRIMNTEAFF. The CDR3 bases are TGTGCCAGCAGCCGTATAATGAACACTGAAGCTTTCTTT.